This T cell receptor beta chain is drawn from a study of blood T cell repertoires in COVID-19. Study details: Some COVID-19 samples were acute and others convalescent; all came from the United States, Italy and Spain.

How the authors handled the data: From reference gene primer amplification, estimates of nucleated cell counts were derived. Generated by immunoSEQ multiplex PCR, the TCRdb table keeps only in-frame clones and is missing some. From that table come the V and J calls and clone size; the DNA was used to work out D and trimming. The sample contains over 130,000 clones, approximately 89% of which appear only once. The V gene's germline CDR1 is SGHRS and CDR2 YFSETQ. The CDR3 contains 13 residues. The V gene lost 1 base and the J gene lost 7 bases, with 6 bases spanning the gap. The rearrangement uses TRBV5-1 and TRBJ1-6, with D unresolved. This TCR was recovered from a human donor in a cohort sampled during active COVID-19. Material for sequencing was peripheral blood. The DNA of the CDR3 is TGCGCCAGCAGCTTGAGGGAGAATTCACCCCTCCACTTT. The encoded protein is CASSLRENSPLHF.